The sequence of this T cell receptor (beta chain) was determined in a study of blood T cell repertoires in COVID-19 (dated by TCRdb to the early 2020s). General notes on the study: Samples covering the acute and convalescent phases of COVID-19 were provided by collaborators in the United States, Italy and Spain. The material from the prospective study consisted of cDNA or gDNA derived from T cells, B-cell-depleted T cells, or PBMCs. Subjects who had been exposed to COVID-19, were actively infected with it, or had recovered from it provided the deeply sampled blood TCRbeta repertoires that made up the dataset. The repertoires were released in a freely available public database meant as a resource for research on the immune response to SARS-CoV-2. Samples were obtained from the ongoing ImmuneRACE study (first 160 participants) and from 1,254 subjects provided by 6 global collaborators. Sample metadata almost always included a de-identified subject ID, COVID-19 status, age in years and sex. Where available, HLA class I and class II types were taken from metadata supplied by the sample provider and were not determined by assay-based typing.

As to this clone: There is no known antigen for this receptor. No quality values exist for individual bases; no much larger clone is one base distant.

General study outcomes and caveats: How much clinical and demographic metadata was included differed by source and by participant, and the metadata was provided uncurated.

The germline V gene (reference sequence) gives CDR1 as SGHKS and CDR2 as YYEKEE. V and J are trimmed by 0 bases and 4 bases, and the gene matches miss 7 bases of the junction. The CDR3 contains 17 residues, cysteine and phenylalanine counted. Just CDR3 DNA is preserved here, 51 bases in frame from base 1. TCRbeta CDR3 regions were amplified from genomic DNA by means of the immunoSEQ Assay, a bias-controlled multiplex PCR. Under the source paper's analysis protocol: The number of nucleated cells in each sample was estimated from the amplification of reference gene primers within the assay. Sequence reads were collapsed and filtered to measure the absolute abundance of every unique TCRbeta CDR3 rearrangement. For each sample, productive Simpson clonality was calculated as the square root of Simpson's diversity index across productive rearrangements. TCRdb re-hosts the immuneACCESS table, in-frame sequences only. Its copies lack some clones; in the studies checked, an unresolved V gene accounts for under half of them, and the cause for the rest is not known. Clone size and the V and J calls come from that table; the DNA yielded D and trimming. For this sample the table gives under 200,000 clones, of which 70% to 90% were detected only once. The top ten clones comprise about 0.72% of the sample.

Collaborating institutions collected whole blood in K2EDTA tubes following their own protocols. For TCRbeta analysis, collaborators shipped samples in one of three forms: frozen whole blood, isolated PBMCs, or DNA extracted from either of those sample types. This TCR was recovered from a woman aged 70 to 79 with acute or convalescent COVID-19. The specimen sequenced was peripheral blood. The chain links TRBV5-5 with TRBJ2-1, with 10 central nucleotides matching TRBD2. CDR3 region: CASSLVGTSDGYNEQFF. DNA sequence: TGTGCCAGCAGCTTGGTAGGGACTAGCGATGGGTACAATGAGCAGTTCTTC.